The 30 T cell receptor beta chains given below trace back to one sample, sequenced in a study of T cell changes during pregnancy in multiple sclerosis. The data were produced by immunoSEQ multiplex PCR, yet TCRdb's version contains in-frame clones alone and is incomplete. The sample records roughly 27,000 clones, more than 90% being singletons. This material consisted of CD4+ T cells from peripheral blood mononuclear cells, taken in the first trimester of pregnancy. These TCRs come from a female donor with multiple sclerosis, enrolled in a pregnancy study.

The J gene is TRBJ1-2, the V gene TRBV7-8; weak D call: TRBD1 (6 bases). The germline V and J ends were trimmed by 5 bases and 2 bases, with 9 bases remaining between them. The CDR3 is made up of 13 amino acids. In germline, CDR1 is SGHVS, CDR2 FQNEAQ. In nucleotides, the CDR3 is TGTGCCAGCAGCCCAGACAGGAACTATGGCTACACCTTC. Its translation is CASSPDRNYGYTF.

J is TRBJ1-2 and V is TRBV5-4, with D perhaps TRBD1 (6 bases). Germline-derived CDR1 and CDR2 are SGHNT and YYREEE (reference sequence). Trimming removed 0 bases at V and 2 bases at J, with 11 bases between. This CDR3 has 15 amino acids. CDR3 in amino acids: CASSLDGGRNYGYTF. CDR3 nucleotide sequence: TGTGCCAGCAGCTTGGACGGGGGGCGCAACTATGGCTACACCTTC.

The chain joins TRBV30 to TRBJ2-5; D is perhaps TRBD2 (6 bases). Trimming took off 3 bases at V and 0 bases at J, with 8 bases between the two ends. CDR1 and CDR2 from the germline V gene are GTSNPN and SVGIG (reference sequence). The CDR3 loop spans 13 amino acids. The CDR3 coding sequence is TGTGCCTGGAGCTGGAGGGACCAAGAGACCCAGTACTTC. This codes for CAWSWRDQETQYF. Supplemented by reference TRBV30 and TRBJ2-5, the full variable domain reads SQTIHQWPATLVQPVGSPLSLECTVEGTSNPNLYWYRQAAGRGLQLLFYSVGIGQISSEVPQNLSASRPQDRQFILSSKKLLLSDSGFYLCAWSWRDQETQYFGPGTRLLVL.

The CDR3 DNA reads as TGTGCCTGGAGTGCCGGGGGGACTAACCCTTATGGCTACACCTTC. Translating it yields CAWSAGGTNPYGYTF. The chain couples TRBV30 to TRBJ1-2, with a weak D call TRBD1 (5 bases). The CDR3 runs to 15 residues. V was cut by 1 base and J by 5 bases, with 17 bases left in between. The V gene's germline CDR1 is GTSNPN and CDR2 SVGIG (reference sequence).

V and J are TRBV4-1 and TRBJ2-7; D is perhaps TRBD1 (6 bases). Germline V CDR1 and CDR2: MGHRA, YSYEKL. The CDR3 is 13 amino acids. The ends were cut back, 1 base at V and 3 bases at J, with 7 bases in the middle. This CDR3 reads CASSQGTVYEQYF. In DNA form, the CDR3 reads TGCGCCAGCAGCCAAGGGACAGTCTACGAGCAGTACTTC.

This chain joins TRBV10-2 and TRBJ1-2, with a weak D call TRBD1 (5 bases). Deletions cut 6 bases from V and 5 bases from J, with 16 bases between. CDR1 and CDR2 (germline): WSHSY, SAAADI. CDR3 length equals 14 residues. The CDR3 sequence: CASSRDWEGYGYTF. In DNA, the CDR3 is TGCGCCAGCAGCCGGGACTGGGAGGGGTATGGCTACACCTTC.

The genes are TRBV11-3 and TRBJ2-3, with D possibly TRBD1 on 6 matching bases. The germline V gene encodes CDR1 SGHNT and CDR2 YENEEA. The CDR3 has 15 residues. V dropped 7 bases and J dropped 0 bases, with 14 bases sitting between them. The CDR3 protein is CASTQGLSSTDTQYF. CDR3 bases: TGTGCCAGCACCCAGGGGCTCTCTAGCACAGATACGCAGTATTTT.

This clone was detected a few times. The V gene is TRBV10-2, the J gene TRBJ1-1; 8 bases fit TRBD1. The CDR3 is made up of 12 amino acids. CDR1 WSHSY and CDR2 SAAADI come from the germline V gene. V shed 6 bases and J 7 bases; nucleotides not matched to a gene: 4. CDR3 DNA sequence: TGCGCCAGCAGCAGGGGGCCGGGTGAAGCTTTCTTT. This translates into CASSRGPGEAFF.

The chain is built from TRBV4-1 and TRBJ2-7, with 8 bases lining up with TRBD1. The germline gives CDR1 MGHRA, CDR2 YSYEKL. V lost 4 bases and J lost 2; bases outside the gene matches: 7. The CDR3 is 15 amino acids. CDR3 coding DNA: TGCGCCAGCAGCCGGATAGGACAGGGAACCTACGAGCAGTACTTC. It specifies CASSRIGQGTYEQYF.

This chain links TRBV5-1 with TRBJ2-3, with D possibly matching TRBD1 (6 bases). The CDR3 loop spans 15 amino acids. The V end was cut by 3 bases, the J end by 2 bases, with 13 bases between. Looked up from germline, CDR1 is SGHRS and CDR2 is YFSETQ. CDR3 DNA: TGCGCCAGCAGCTCCAGGGGTGCCCCCACAGATACGCAGTATTTT. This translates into CASSSRGAPTDTQYF.

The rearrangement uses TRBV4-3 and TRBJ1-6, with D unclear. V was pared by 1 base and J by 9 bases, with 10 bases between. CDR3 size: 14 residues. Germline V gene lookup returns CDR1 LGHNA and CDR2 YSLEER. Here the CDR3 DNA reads TGCGCCAGCAGCCAAGTAGGAACGGGTTCACCCCTCCACTTT. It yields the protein CASSQVGTGSPLHF.

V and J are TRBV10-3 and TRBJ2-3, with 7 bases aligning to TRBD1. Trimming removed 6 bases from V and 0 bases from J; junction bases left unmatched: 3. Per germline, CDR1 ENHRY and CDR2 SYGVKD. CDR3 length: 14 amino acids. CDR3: CAIRDRSSTDTQYF. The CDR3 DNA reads TGTGCCATCAGGGACAGGTCTAGCACAGATACGCAGTATTTT.

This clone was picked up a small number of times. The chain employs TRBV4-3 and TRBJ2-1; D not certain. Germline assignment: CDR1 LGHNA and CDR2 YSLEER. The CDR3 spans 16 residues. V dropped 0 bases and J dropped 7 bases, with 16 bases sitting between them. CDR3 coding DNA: TGCGCCAGCAGCCAAGATTTCCGCGCTCGCGAGAATGAGCAGTTCTTC. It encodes CASSQDFRARENEQFF.

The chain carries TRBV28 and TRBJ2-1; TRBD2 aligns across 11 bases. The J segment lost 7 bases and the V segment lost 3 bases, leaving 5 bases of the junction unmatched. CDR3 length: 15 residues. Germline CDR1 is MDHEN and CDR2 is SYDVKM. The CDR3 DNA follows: TGTGCCAGCAGTTTCTTAGCGGGGGGGCCGAATGAGCAGTTCTTC. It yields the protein CASSFLAGGPNEQFF.

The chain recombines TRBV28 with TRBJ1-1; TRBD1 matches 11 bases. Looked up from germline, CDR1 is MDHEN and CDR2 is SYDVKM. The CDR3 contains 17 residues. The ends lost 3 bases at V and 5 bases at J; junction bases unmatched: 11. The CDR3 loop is CASSLGGQGGFWTEAFF. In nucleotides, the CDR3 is TGTGCCAGCAGTTTGGGGGGACAGGGGGGTTTCTGGACTGAAGCTTTCTTT.

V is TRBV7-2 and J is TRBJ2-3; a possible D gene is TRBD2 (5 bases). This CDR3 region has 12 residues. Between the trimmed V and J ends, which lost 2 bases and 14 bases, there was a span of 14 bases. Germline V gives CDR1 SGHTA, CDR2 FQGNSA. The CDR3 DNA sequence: TGTGCCAGCAGCTTAAATCTAGCTACCCGGTATTTT. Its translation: CASSLNLATRYF.

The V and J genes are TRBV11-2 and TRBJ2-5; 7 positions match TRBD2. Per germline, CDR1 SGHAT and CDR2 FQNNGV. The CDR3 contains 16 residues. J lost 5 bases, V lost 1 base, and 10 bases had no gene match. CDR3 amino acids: CASSLVGGGLGETQYF. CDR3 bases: TGTGCCAGCAGCTTAGTTGGGGGGGGTCTAGGGGAGACCCAGTACTTC.

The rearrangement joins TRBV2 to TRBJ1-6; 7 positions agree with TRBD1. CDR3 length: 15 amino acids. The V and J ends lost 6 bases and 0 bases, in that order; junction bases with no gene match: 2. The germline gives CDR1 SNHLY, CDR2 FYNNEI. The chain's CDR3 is CASRGQSSYNSPLHF. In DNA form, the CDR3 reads TGTGCCAGCAGGGGACAGAGCTCCTATAATTCACCCCTCCACTTT.

CDR3 sequence reads: CASSLERGLETQYF. The CDR3 coding sequence is TGTGCCAGCAGCTTAGAGAGGGGGCTAGAGACCCAGTACTTC. The chain links TRBV11-2 to TRBJ2-5, with 7 bases identical to TRBD1. The CDR3 is made up of 14 amino acids. Losses at the gene ends were 0 bases for V and 4 bases for J; bases not matched to a gene: 2. Germline-derived CDR1 and CDR2 are SGHAT and FQNNGV.

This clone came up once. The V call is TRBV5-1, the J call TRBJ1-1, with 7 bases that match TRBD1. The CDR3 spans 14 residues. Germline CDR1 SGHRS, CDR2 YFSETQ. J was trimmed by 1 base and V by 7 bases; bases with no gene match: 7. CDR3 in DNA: TGCGCCAGCTCCCGACAGGGACAGAACACTGAAGCTTTCTTT. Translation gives CASSRQGQNTEAFF.

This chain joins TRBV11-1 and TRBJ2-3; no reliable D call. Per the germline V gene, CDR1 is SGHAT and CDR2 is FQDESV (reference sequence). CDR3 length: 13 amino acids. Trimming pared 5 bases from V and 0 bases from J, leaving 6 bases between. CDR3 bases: TGTGCCAGCAGCAATCCTAGCACAGATACGCAGTATTTT. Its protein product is CASSNPSTDTQYF.

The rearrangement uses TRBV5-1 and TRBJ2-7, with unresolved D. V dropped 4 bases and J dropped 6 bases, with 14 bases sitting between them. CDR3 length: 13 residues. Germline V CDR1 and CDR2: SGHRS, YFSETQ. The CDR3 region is CASSNPTVSEQYF. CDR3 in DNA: TGCGCCAGCAGCAACCCAACAGTTAGCGAGCAGTACTTC.

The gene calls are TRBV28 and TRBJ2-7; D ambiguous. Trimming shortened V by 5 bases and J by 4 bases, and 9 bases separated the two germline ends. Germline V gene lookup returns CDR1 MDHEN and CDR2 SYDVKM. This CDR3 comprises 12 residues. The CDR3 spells CASSLLKYEQYF. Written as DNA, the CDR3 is TGTGCCAGCAGTCTATTAAAATACGAGCAGTACTTC. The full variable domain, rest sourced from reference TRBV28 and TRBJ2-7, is DVKVTQSSRYLVKRTGEKVFLECVQDMDHENMFWYRQDPGLGLRLIYFSYDVKMKEKGDIPEGYSVSREKKERFSLILESASTNQTSMYLCASSLLKYEQYFGPGTRLTVT.

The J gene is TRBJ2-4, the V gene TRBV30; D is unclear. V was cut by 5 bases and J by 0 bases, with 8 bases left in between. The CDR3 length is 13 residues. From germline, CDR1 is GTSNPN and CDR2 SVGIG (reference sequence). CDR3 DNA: TGTGCCTGGGCCCCTATAGCCAAAAACATTCAGTACTTC. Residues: CAWAPIAKNIQYF.

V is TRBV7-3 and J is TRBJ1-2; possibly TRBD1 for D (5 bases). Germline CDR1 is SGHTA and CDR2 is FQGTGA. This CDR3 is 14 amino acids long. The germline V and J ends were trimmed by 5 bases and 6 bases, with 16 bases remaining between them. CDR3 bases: TGTGCCAGCAGCCGAATGGGGGGTCGAGATGGCTACACCTTC. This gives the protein CASSRMGGRDGYTF.

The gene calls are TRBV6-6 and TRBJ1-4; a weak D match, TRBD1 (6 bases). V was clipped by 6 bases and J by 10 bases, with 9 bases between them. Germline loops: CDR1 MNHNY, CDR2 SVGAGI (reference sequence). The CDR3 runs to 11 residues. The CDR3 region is CASRQQGKLFF. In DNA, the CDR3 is TGTGCCAGCAGGCAACAGGGAAAACTGTTTTTT.

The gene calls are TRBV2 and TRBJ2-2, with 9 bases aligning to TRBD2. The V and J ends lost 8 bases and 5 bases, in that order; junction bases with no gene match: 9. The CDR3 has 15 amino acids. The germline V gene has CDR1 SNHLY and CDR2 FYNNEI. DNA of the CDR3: TGTGCCAGCGGATCCGGGACTAGCTGGACCGGGGAGCTGTTTTTT. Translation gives CASGSGTSWTGELFF.

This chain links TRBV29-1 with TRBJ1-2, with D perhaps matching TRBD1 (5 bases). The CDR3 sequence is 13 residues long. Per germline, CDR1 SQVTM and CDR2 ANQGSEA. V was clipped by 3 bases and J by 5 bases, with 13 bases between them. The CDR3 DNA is TGCAGCGTTGAGCAGGGTTCTTTTTATGGCTACACCTTC. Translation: CSVEQGSFYGYTF.

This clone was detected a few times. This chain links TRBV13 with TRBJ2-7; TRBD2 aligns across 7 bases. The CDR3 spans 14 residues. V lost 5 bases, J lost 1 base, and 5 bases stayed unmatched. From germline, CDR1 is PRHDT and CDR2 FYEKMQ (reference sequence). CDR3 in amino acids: CASSLPGGSYEQYF. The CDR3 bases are TGTGCCAGCAGCCTTCCGGGGGGTTCCTACGAGCAGTACTTC.

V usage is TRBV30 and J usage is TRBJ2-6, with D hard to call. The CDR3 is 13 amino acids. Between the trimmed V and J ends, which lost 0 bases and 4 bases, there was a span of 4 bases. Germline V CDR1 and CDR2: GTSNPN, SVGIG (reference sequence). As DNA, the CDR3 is TGTGCCTGGAGTGTACAGGGGGCCAACGTCCTGACTTTC. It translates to CAWSVQGANVLTF. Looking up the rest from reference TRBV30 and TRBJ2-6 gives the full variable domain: SQTIHQWPATLVQPVGSPLSLECTVEGTSNPNLYWYRQAAGRGLQLLFYSVGIGQISSEVPQNLSASRPQDRQFILSSKKLLLSDSGFYLCAWSVQGANVLTFGAGSRLTVL.